This TCR beta chain was found in a study of post-analysis software for immune sequencing data. Deletions cut 8 bases from V and 4 bases from J, with 11 bases between. The CDR3 extends over 12 amino acids. Regarding this clonotype: Antigen: not known.

Notes on the study in general: In patients, TRBV5-6, TRBV5-1 and TRBV20-1 belonged to five TRBV segments found more frequently than in controls. Compared against controls, patients with multiple sclerosis displayed significantly lower normalized Chao1 diversity.

The TCR beta cDNA libraries carried unique molecular identifiers. MiXCR, applied by TCRdb to the PCR reads, yields one record per CDR3 protein. Of 500,000 to 600,000 distinct CDR3 sequences listed, about 40% are singletons. Sequencing used blood. The source is a girl between 10 and 17 years old with multiple sclerosis. The chain links TRBV12-3 or TRBV12-4 to TRBJ1-1; possibly TRBD1 for D (5 bases). This CDR3 is CASSGGGTEAFF. The DNA for the CDR3 is TGTGCCAGCTCGGGGGGGGGCACTGAAGCTTTCTTT.